These T cell receptor beta chains were read from a single sample in a study of cytomegalovirus exposure and HLA in healthy donors. Clones were sequenced by immunoSEQ multiplex PCR, and TCRdb holds only the in-frame ones, with some missing. The sample contains about 160,000 clones, roughly 96% of which appear only once. Sequencing was carried out using PBMCs. The source of these receptors is a young woman in good health and CMV-seronegative. CDR3s include the opening cysteine and the closing phenylalanine or tryptophan. A D gene is named only where the DNA matches it firmly. Clone size is not always given. Where it is, it says once, few, many or a class for expanded clones.

V gene	J gene	D gene	clone size	CDR3 protein	CDR3 DNA
TRBV19	TRBJ1-5	.	.	CASSTAINQPQHF	TGTGCCAGTAGTACCGCGATAAATCAGCCCCAGCATTTT
TRBV7-8	TRBJ2-2	TRBD1	.	CASSPPYRGSNTGELFF	TGTGCCAGCAGCCCCCCTTACAGGGGATCGAACACCGGGGAGCTGTTTTTT
TRBV19	TRBJ2-5	.	.	CASSIPSRGRETQYF	TGTGCCAGTAGTATCCCCTCACGTGGGAGAGAGACCCAGTACTTC
TRBV4-3	TRBJ1-2	.	.	CASSQERQGPDYGYTF	TGCGCCAGCAGCCAAGAGAGGCAGGGGCCAGACTATGGCTACACCTTC
TRBV11-2	TRBJ2-7	.	once	CASSLEPRGFYEQYF	TGTGCCAGCAGCTTAGAGCCCCGGGGGTTCTACGAGCAGTACTTC
TRBV6-1	TRBJ2-7	.	.	CASIKTGAYEQYF	TGTGCCAGCATAAAGACGGGGGCCTACGAGCAGTACTTC
TRBV11-2	TRBJ2-1	TRBD2	once	CASSHRGLAGGRNEQFF	TGTGCCAGCAGCCACCGTGGCCTGGCGGGGGGTCGCAATGAGCAGTTCTTC
TRBV5-4	TRBJ2-3	TRBD2	.	CASSLRRGDSTDTQYF	TGTGCCAGCAGCTTGCGGCGGGGGGATAGCACAGATACGCAGTATTTT
TRBV7-3	TRBJ2-5	TRBD2	.	CASSMTSGEQETQYF	TGTGCCAGCAGCATGACTAGCGGGGAACAAGAGACCCAGTACTTC
TRBV6-6	TRBJ1-2	TRBD1	once	CASSDWTGEDGYTF	TGTGCCAGCAGTGATTGGACAGGGGAGGATGGCTACACCTTC
TRBV19	TRBJ1-2	TRBD1	.	CASSTGSRGRVGYTF	TGTGCCAGTAGTACCGGCTCCAGGGGGCGGGTTGGCTACACCTTC
TRBV11-1	TRBJ2-3	.	.	CASSHDLGSAGTSTDTQYF	TGTGCCAGCAGCCATGACTTAGGATCTGCGGGGACGAGCACAGATACGCAGTATTTT
TRBV7-6	TRBJ2-3	TRBD2	.	CASSLDTGLDTTQYF	TGTGCCAGCAGCTTAGATACGGGACTAGACACTACGCAGTATTTT
TRBV7-2	TRBJ1-2	.	.	CASSRRPQGLNYGYTF	TGTGCCAGCAGCCGCCGCCCACAGGGCCTTAACTATGGCTACACCTTC
TRBV7-2	TRBJ1-2	.	.	CASSLGGNGYTF	TGTGCCAGCAGCTTAGGAGGGAATGGCTACACCTTC
TRBV15	TRBJ1-6	.	.	CATSRDTSGGINSPLHF	TGTGCCACCAGCAGAGATACATCCGGGGGGATCAATTCACCCCTCCACTTT
TRBV7-9	TRBJ2-3	TRBD2	.	CASSHSGDSTDTQYF	TGTGCCAGCAGTCATAGCGGGGATAGCACAGATACGCAGTATTTT
TRBV5-5	TRBJ1-4	.	.	CASSLAGGYREKLFF	TGTGCCAGCAGCTTGGCTGGGGGCTATCGTGAAAAACTGTTTTTT
TRBV9	TRBJ2-2	.	once	CASGDSPGELFF	TGTGCCAGCGGCGACTCCCCCGGGGAGCTGTTTTTT
TRBV5-1	TRBJ2-3	TRBD2	.	CASRQGGFPGTDTQYF	TGCGCCAGCAGGCAGGGAGGGTTCCCGGGCACAGATACGCAGTATTTT
TRBV7-9	TRBJ1-1	.	.	CASSFINPAEAFF	TGTGCCAGCAGCTTTATTAATCCGGCTGAAGCTTTCTTT
TRBV13	TRBJ2-7	.	.	CASRRQGYEQYF	TGTGCCAGCAGGAGGCAGGGATACGAGCAGTACTTC
TRBV7-9	TRBJ1-3	TRBD1	.	CASSPDRAGNTIYF	TGTGCCAGCAGCCCAGACAGGGCTGGAAACACCATATATTTT
TRBV2	TRBJ2-7	TRBD1	.	CASSGTGVAYEQYF	TGTGCCAGCAGTGGGACAGGAGTTGCCTACGAGCAGTACTTC
TRBV19	TRBJ2-3	TRBD2	.	CASSKTSGGPYTQYF	TGTGCCAGTAGTAAGACTAGCGGGGGGCCGTATACGCAGTATTTT
TRBV27	TRBJ2-5	.	.	CASSLTRQETQYF	TGTGCCAGCAGTTTGACTAGACAAGAGACCCAGTACTTC
TRBV5-8	TRBJ2-1	TRBD1	.	CASSLWDRGSWEQFF	TGTGCCAGCAGCTTGTGGGACAGGGGGAGTTGGGAGCAGTTCTTC